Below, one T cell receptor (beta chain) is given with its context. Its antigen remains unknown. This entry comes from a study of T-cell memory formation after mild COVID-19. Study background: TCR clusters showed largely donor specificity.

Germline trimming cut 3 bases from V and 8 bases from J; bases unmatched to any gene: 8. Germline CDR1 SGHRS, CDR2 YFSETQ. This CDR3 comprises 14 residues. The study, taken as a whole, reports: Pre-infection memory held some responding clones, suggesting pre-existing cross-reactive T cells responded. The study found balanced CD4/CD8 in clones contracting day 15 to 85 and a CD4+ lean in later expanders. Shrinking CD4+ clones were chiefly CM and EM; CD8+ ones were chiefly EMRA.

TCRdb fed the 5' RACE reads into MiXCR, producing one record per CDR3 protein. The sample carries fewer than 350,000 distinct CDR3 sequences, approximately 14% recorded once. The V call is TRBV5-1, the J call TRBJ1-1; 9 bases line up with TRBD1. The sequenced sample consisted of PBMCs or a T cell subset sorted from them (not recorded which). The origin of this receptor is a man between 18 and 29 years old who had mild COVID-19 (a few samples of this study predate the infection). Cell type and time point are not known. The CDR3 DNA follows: TGCGCCAGCAGCTGGCTTGGGACAGGGAACGAAGCTTTCTTT. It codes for CASSWLGTGNEAFF. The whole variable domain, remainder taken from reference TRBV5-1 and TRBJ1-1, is KAGVTQTPRYLIKTRGQQVTLSCSPISGHRSVSWYQQTPGQGLQFLFEYFSETQRNKGNFPGRFSGRQFSNSRSEMNVSTLELGDSALYLCASSWLGTGNEAFFGQGTRLTVV.